The 14 T cell receptor beta chains given below trace back to one sample, sequenced in a study of monozygotic twins with inflammatory bowel disease. No DNA is given; TCRdb re-called the 5' RACE reads and lists each CDR3 protein once. The data show 200,000 to 250,000 distinct CDR3 sequences, and the top ten clones hold more than 7.5%. Sequencing used blood. These TCRs come from a human donor with ulcerative colitis or Crohn's disease, or a healthy co-twin of an affected twin (not recorded which).

The CDR3 sequence is CASGLTRGELFF. The V call is TRBV12-5, the J call TRBJ2-2. This CDR3 is 12 amino acids long. CDR1 is LGHNT, CDR2 FRNRAP, per germline.

The CDR3 sequence: CASSYTGNWGNQPQHF. The chain combines TRBV28 with TRBJ1-5; TCRdb gives TRBD1 as the D gene, but with no DNA this cannot be confirmed. The CDR3 is 16 residues long. Looked up from germline, CDR1 is MDHEN and CDR2 is SYDVKM.

The gene calls are TRBV5-1 and TRBJ2-1; lacking DNA, the TRBD1 call made by TCRdb goes unchecked. The CDR3 is 16 amino acids. Looked up from germline, CDR1 is SGHRS and CDR2 is YFSETQ. CDR3 in amino acids: CASSSHTGDSLDEQFF. The full variable domain, in which reference TRBV5-1 and TRBJ2-1 provide the parts outside the CDR3, is KAGVTQTPRYLIKTRGQQVTLSCSPISGHRSVSWYQQTPGQGLQFLFEYFSETQRNKGNFPGRFSGRQFSNSRSEMNVSTLELGDSALYLCASSSHTGDSLDEQFFGPGTRLTVL.

V gene TRBV29-1 combines with J gene TRBJ1-1. The CDR3 runs to 14 residues. Germline V lookup: CDR1 SQVTM, CDR2 ANQGSEA. CDR3 residues: CSVATDSMNTEAFF.

The V gene is TRBV12-3 or TRBV12-4, the J gene TRBJ2-1; TCRdb's D call, TRBD2, is unchecked because there is no DNA. The CDR3 is 17 amino acids. The CDR3 protein is CASSLTRGTGYYNEQFF.

The CDR3 is CASSLGDYEQFF. The rearrangement joins TRBV5-5 to TRBJ2-1. The germline V gene encodes CDR1 SGHKS and CDR2 YYEKEE (reference sequence). The CDR3 is 12 amino acids.

This chain uses TRBV12-3 or TRBV12-4 with TRBJ2-2; TCRdb proposes TRBD1, but this gene call is untestable without DNA. The CDR3 is 14 amino acids. This CDR3 reads CASRGQSNTGELFF.

The chain has TRBV15 and TRBJ2-7. In germline, CDR1 is LNHNV, CDR2 YYDKDF (reference sequence). CDR3 length: 13 residues. The CDR3 protein is CATSRGDAYEQYF.

The J gene is TRBJ1-4, the V gene TRBV5-1; as DNA is missing, the TRBD1 call by TCRdb cannot be tested. Germline V gene lookup returns CDR1 SGHRS and CDR2 YFSETQ. This CDR3 has 13 amino acids. This CDR3 is CASSSGMNEKLFF.

CDR3 region: CATSALGNTGELFF. This chain connects TRBV24-1 to TRBJ2-2. This CDR3 comprises 14 residues. CDR1 and CDR2 (germline): KGHDR, SFDVKD.

CDR3 in amino acids: CASQRGQSSYEQYF. The chain has TRBV6-1 and TRBJ2-7; the D call of TRBD1 rests on TCRdb alone, since no DNA is present to check it. CDR1 MNHNS and CDR2 SASEGT come from the germline V gene. The CDR3 is 14 residues long.

The chain joins TRBV15 to TRBJ2-1; without DNA, the TCRdb call of TRBD1 cannot be checked. The CDR3 loop spans 12 amino acids. CDR1 LNHNV and CDR2 YYDKDF come from the germline V gene (reference sequence). CDR3 protein: CATSRDRGEQFF.

V is TRBV19 and J is TRBJ2-1; with no DNA, the TCRdb D assignment of TRBD2 cannot be verified. CDR3 length: 16 residues. CDR1 and CDR2 (germline): LNHDA, SQIVND (reference sequence). CDR3 protein: CASSIGAAGGMDEQFF.

The rearrangement joins TRBV5-6 to TRBJ2-7; TCRdb outputs TRBD2, but without DNA this stays unchecked. CDR1 is SGHDT, CDR2 YYEEEE, per germline. This CDR3 contains 15 residues. The CDR3 here is CASSLGGGLSGEQYF.